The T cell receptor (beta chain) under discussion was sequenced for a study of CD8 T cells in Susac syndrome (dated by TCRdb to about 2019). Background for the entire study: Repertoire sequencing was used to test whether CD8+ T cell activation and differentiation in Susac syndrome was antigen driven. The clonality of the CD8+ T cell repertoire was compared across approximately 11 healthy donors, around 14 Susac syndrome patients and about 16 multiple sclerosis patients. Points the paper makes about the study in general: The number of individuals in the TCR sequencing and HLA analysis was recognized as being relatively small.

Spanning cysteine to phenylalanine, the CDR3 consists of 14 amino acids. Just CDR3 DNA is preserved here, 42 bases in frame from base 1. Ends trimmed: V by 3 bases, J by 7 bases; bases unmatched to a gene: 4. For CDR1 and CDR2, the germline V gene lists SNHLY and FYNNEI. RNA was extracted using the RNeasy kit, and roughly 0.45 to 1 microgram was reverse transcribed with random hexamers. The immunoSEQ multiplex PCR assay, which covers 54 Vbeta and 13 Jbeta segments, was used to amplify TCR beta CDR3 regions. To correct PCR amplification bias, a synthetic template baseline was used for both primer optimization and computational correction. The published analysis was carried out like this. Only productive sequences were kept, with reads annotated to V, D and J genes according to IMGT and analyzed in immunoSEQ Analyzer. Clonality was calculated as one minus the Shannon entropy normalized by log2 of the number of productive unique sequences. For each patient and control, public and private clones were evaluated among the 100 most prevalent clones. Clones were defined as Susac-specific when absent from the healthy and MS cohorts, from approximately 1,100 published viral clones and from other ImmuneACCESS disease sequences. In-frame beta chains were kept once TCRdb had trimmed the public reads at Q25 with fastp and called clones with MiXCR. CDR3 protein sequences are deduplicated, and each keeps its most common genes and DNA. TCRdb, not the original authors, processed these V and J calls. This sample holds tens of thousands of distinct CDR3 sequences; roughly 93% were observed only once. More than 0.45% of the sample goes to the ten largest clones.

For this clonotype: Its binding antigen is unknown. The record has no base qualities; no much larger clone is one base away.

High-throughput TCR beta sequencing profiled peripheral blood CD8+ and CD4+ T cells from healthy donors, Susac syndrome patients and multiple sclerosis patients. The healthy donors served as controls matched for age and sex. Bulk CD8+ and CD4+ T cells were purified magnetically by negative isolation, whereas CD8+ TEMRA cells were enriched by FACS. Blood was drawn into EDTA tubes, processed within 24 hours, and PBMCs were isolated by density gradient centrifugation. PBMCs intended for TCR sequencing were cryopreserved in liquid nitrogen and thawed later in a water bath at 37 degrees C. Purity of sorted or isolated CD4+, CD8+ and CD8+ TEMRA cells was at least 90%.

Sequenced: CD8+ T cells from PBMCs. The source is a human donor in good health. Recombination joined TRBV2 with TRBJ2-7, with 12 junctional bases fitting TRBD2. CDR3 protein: CASSDRLAGVEQYF. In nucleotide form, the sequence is TGTGCCAGCAGTGATAGACTAGCGGGAGTAGAGCAGTACTTC.